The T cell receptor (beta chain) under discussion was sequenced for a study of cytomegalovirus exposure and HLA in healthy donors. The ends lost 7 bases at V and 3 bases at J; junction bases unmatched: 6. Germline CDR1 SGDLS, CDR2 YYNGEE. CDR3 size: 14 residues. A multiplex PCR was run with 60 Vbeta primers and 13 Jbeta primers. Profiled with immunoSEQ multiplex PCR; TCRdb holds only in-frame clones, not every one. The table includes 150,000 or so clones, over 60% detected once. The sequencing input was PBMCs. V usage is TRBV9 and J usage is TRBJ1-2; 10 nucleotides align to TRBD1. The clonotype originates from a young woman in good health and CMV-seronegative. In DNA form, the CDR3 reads TGTGCCAGCTCCTCGGACAGGGGGGACTATGGCTACACCTTC. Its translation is CASSSDRGDYGYTF.